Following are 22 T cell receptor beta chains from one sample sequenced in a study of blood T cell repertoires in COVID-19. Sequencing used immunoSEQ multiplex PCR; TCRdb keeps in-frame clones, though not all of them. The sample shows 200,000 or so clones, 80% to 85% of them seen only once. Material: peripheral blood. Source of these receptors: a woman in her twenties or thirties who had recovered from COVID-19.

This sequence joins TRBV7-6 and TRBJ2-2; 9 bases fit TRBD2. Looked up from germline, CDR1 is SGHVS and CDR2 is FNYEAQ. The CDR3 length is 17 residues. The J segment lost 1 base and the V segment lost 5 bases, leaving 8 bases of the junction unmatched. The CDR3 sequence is CASSHSALAGNTGELFF. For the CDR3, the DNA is TGTGCCAGCAGCCACTCCGCACTAGCGGGGAACACCGGGGAGCTGTTTTTT.

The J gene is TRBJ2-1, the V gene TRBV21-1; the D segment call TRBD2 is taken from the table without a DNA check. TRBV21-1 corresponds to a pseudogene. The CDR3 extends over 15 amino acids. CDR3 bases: TGTGCCAGCAGCGAAGCGCTAGCGGGAGGGATTGAGCAGTTCTTC. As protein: CASSEALAGGIEQFF.

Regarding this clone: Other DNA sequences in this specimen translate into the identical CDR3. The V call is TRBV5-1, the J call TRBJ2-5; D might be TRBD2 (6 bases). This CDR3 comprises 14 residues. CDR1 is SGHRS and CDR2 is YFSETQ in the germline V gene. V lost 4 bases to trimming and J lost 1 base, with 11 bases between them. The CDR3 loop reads CASSPGLLQETQYF. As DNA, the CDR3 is TGCGCCAGCAGCCCGGGACTGCTCCAAGAGACCCAGTACTTC.

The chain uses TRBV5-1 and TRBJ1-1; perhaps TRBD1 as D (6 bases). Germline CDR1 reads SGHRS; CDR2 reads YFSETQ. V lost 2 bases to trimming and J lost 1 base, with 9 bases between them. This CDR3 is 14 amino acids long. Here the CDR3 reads CASSFSGANTEAFF. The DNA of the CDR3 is TGCGCCAGCAGCTTTTCAGGGGCGAACACTGAAGCTTTCTTT.

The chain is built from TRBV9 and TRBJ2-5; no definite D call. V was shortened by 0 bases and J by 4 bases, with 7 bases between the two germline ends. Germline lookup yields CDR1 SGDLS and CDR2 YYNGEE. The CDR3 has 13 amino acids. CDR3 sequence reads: CASSVGFRETQYF. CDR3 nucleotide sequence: TGTGCCAGCAGCGTAGGTTTCCGAGAGACCCAGTACTTC.

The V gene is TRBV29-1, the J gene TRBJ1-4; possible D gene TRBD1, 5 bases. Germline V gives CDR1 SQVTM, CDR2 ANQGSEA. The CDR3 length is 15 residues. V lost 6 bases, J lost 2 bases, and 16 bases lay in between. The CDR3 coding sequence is TGCAGCGTCGTCCCGCTCAGGGCGACTAATGAAAAACTGTTTTTT. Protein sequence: CSVVPLRATNEKLFF.

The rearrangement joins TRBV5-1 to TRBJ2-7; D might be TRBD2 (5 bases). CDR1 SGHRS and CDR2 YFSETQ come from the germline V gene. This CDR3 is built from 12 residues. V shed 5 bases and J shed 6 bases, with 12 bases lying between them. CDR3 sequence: CASSFVEGEQYF. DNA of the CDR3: TGCGCCAGCAGTTTCGTCGAGGGCGAGCAGTACTTC.

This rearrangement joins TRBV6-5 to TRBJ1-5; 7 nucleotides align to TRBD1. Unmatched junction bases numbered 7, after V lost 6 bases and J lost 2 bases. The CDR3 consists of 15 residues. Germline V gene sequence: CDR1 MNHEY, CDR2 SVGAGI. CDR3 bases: TGTGCCAGCAGACACGACAGGGTTGGCAATCAGCCCCAGCATTTT. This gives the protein CASRHDRVGNQPQHF.

The CDR3 DNA reads TGTGCCAGCAGTTCCACCCCTGACAGGGTCCCAATGATCAACTATGGCTACACCTTC. Its protein product is CASSSTPDRVPMINYGYTF. This rearrangement joins TRBV28 to TRBJ1-2; 7 bases are a match to TRBD1. The CDR3 is 19 residues long. V shed 4 bases and J 2 bases; nucleotides not matched to a gene: 19. CDR1 MDHEN and CDR2 SYDVKM come from the germline V gene.

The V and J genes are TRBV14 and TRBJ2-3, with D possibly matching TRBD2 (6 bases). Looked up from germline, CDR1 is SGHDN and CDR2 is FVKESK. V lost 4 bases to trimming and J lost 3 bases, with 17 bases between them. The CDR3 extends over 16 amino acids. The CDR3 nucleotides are TGTGCCAGCAGCCCGCCCGGGAGACTAGAGACAGATACGCAGTATTTT. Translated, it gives CASSPPGRLETDTQYF.

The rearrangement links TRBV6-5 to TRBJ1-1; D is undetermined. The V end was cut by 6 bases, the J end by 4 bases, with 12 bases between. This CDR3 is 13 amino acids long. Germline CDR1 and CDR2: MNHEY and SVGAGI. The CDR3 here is CASSRTRGTEAFF. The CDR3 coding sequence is TGTGCCAGCAGCCGGACGCGGGGCACTGAAGCTTTCTTT.

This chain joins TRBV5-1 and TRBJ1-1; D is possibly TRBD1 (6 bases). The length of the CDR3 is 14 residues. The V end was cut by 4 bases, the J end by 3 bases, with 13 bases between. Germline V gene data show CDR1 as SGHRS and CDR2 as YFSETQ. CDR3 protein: CASSLDSLYTEAFF. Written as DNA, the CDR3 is TGCGCCAGCAGCCTGGACAGCCTATACACTGAAGCTTTCTTT. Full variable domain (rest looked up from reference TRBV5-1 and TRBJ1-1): KAGVTQTPRYLIKTRGQQVTLSCSPISGHRSVSWYQQTPGQGLQFLFEYFSETQRNKGNFPGRFSGRQFSNSRSEMNVSTLELGDSALYLCASSLDSLYTEAFFGQGTRLTVV.

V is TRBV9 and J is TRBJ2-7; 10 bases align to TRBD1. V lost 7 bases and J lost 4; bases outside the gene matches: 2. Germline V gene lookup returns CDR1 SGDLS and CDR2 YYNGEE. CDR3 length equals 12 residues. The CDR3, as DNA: TGTGCCAGCGGACAGGGGGATTACGAGCAGTACTTC. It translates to CASGQGDYEQYF.

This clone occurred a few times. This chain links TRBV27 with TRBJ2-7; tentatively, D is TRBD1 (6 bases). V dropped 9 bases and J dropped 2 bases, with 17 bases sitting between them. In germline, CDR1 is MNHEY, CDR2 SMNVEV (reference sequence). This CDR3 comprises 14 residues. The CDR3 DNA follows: TGTGCCAGTCCAGTAGGGGGTGGGCCCTACGAGCAGTACTTC. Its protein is CASPVGGGPYEQYF.

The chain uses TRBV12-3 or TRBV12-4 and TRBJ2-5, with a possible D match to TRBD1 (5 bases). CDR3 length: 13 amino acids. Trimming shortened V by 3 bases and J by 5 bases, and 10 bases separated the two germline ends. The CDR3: CASSFRTPETQYF. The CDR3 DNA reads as TGTGCCAGCAGTTTTAGGACACCGGAGACCCAGTACTTC.

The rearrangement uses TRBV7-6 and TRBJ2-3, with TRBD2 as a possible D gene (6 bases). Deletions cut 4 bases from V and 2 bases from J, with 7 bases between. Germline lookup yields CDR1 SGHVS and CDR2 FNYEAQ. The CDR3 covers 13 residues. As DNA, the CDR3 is TGTGCCAGCAGCTCGGGGGTCACAGATACGCAGTATTTT. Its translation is CASSSGVTDTQYF.

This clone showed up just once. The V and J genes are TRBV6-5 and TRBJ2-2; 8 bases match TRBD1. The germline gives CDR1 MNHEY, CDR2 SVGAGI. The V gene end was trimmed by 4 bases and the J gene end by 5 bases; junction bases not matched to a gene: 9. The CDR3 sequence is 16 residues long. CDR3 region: CASSSRQGSWTGELFF. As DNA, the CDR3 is TGTGCCAGCAGTTCCAGACAGGGGAGTTGGACCGGGGAGCTGTTTTTT.

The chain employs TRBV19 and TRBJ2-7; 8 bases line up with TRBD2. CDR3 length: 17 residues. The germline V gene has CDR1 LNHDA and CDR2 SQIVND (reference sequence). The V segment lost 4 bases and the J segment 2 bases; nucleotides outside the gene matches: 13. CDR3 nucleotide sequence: TGTGCCAGTAGTACGGGACTAGGAGCGTCGTCCACCTACGAGCAGTACTTC. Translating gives CASSTGLGASSTYEQYF.

This CDR3 reads CASSLQGTANYGYTF. CDR3 nucleotides: TGTGCCAGCAGCCTACAGGGGACGGCTAACTATGGCTACACCTTC. The chain has TRBV28 and TRBJ1-2; 7 bases map to TRBD1. The CDR3 loop spans 15 amino acids. J lost 0 bases, V lost 6 bases, and 7 bases had no gene match. Germline V gives CDR1 MDHEN, CDR2 SYDVKM.

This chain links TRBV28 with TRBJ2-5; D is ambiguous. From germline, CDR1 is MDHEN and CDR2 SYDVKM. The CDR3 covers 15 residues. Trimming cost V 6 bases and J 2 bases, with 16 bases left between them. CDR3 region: CASRSYAGLQETQYF. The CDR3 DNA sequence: TGTGCCAGCAGGTCCTATGCAGGCTTACAAGAGACCCAGTACTTC.

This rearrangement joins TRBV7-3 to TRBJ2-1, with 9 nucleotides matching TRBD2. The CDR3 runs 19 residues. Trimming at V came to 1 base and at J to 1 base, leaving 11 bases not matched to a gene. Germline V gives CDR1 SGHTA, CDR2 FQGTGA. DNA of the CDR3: TGTGCCAGCAGCTTAAGAGGTCTAGCGGGGATAGGATCCTACAATGAGCAGTTCTTC. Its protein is CASSLRGLAGIGSYNEQFF.

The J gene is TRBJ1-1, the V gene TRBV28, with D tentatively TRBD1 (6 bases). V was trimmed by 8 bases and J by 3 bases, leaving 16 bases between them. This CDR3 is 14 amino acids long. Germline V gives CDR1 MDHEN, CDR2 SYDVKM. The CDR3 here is CASGAGRGDTEAFF. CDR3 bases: TGTGCCAGCGGGGCAGGGAGGGGGGACACTGAAGCTTTCTTT.